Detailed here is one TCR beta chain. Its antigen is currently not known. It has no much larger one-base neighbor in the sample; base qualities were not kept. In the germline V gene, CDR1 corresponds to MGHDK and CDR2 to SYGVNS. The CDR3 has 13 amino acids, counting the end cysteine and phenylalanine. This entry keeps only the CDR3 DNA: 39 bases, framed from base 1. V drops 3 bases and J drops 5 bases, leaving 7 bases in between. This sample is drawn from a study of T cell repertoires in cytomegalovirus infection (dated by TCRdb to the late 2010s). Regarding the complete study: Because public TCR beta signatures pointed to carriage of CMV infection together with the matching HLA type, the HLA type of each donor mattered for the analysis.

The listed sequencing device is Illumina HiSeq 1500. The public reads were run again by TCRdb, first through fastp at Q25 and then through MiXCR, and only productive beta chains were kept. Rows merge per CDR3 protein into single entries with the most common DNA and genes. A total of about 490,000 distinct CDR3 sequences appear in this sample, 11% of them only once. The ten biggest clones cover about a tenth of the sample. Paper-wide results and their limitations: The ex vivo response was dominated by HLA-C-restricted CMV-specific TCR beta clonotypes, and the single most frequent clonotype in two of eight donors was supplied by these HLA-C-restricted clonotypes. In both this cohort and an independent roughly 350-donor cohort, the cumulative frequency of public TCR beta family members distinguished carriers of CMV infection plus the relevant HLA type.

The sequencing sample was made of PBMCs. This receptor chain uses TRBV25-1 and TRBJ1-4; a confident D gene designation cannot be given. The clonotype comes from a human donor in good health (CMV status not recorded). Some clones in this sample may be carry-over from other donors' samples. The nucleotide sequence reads TGTGCCAGCAGTGATTTAGAGAATGAAAAACTGTTTTTT. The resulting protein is CASSDLENEKLFF. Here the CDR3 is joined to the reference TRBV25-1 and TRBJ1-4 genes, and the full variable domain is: EADIYQTPRYLVIGTGKKITLECSQTMGHDKMYWYQQDPGMELHLIHYSYGVNSTEKGDLSSESTVSRIRTEHFPLTLESARPSHTSQYLCASSDLENEKLFFGSGTQLSVL.